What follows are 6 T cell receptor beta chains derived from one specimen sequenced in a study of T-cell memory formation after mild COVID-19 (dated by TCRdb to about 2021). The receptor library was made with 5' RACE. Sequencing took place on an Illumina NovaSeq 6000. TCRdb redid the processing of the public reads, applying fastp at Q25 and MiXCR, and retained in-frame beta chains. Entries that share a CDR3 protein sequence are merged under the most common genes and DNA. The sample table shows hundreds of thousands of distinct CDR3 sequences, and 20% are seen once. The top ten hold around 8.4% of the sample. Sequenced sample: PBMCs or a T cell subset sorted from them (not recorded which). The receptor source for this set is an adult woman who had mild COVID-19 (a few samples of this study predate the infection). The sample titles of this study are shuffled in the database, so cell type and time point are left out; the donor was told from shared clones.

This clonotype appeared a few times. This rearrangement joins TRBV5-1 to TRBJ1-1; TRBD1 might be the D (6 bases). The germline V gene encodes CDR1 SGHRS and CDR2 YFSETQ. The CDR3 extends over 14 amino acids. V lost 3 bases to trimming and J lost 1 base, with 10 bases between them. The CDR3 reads CASSSDSSNTEAFF. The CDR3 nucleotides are TGCGCCAGCAGCTCGGACAGTTCGAACACTGAAGCTTTCTTT.

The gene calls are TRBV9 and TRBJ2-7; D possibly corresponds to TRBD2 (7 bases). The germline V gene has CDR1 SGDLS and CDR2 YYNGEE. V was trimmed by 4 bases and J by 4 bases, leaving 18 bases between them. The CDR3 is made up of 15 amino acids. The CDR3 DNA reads TGTGCCAGCAGCCAGTCCCCGGGGGGCGAATACGAGCAGTACTTC. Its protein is CASSQSPGGEYEQYF.

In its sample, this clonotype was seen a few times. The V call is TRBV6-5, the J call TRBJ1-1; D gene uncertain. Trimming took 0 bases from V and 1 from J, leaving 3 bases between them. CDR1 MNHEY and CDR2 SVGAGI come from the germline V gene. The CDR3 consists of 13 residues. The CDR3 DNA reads TGTGCCAGCAGTTACTCGACGAACACTGAAGCTTTCTTT. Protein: CASSYSTNTEAFF.

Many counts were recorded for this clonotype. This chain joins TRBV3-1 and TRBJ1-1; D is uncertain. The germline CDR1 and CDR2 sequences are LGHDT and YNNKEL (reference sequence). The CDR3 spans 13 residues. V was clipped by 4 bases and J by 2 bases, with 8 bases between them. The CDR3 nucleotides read TGTGCCAGCAGCCCGGGCAGCAACACTGAAGCTTTCTTT. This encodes CASSPGSNTEAFF.

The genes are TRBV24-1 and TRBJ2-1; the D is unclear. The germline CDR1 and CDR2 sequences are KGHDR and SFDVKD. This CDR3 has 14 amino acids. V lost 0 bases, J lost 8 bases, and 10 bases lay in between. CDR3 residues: CATSDLGVGDEQFF. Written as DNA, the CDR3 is TGTGCCACCAGTGATTTGGGGGTAGGCGATGAGCAGTTCTTC.

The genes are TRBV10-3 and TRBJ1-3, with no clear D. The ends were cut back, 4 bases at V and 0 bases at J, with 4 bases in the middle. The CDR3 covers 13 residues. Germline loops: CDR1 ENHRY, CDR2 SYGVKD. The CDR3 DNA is TGTGCCATCAGTGGGACCTCTGGAAACACCATATATTTT. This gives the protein CAISGTSGNTIYF.